These 13 T cell receptor beta chains came from one sample sequenced in a study of blood T cell repertoires in COVID-19. Repertoires were generated with immunoSEQ multiplex PCR, while TCRdb's copy carries only in-frame clones and drops some. This table holds about 150,000 clones, 75% to 90% found once. Sequencing input: peripheral blood. The source is a woman in her sixties or seventies with active COVID-19.

The rearrangement links TRBV2 to TRBJ1-1; 11 nucleotides agree with TRBD1. Per germline, CDR1 SNHLY and CDR2 FYNNEI. The CDR3 length is 14 residues. Losses at the gene ends were 6 bases for V and 4 bases for J; bases not matched to a gene: 4. The CDR3 nucleotides are TGTGCCAGCAGGGGGACAGGGGGGGTCACTGAAGCTTTCTTT. Its translation: CASRGTGGVTEAFF.

This sequence joins TRBV5-1 and TRBJ1-6, with D maybe TRBD1 (6 bases). Deletions cut 2 bases from V and 4 bases from J, with 7 bases between. The CDR3 loop spans 14 amino acids. Germline CDR1 SGHRS, CDR2 YFSETQ. The CDR3 DNA reads TGCGCCAGCAGCTTACAGGGATATAATTCACCCCTCCACTTT. This translates into CASSLQGYNSPLHF.

This sequence joins TRBV7-2 and TRBJ1-5, with D perhaps matching TRBD1 (5 bases). The length of the CDR3 is 15 residues. With 1 base removed from V and 0 bases from J, the gap between germline ends came to 7 bases. In germline, CDR1 is SGHTA, CDR2 FQGNSA. The CDR3 region is CASSLGQHSNQPQHF. The DNA of the CDR3 is TGTGCCAGCAGCTTAGGACAGCATAGCAATCAGCCCCAGCATTTT. The full variable domain, with the rest looked up from reference TRBV7-2 and TRBJ1-5, is GAGVSQSPSNKVTEKGKDVELRCDPISGHTALYWYRQSLGQGLEFLIYFQGNSAPDKSGLPSDRFSAERTGGSVSTLTIQRTQQEDSAVYLCASSLGQHSNQPQHFGDGTRLSIL.

V usage is TRBV3-1 (or the pseudogene TRBV3-2) and J usage is TRBJ2-7; weak D call: TRBD1 (6 bases). CDR1 is LGHDT and CDR2 is YNNKEL in the germline V gene (reference sequence). V lost 7 bases, J lost 3 bases, and 10 bases lay in between. This CDR3 is 12 amino acids long. CDR3 coding DNA: TGTGCCAGCAAAGGACAGAGCTACGAGCAGTACTTC. It translates to CASKGQSYEQYF.

The chain employs TRBV3-1 (or the pseudogene TRBV3-2) and TRBJ2-1; 12 bases agree with TRBD2. The germline CDR1 and CDR2 sequences are LGHDT and YNNKEL (reference sequence). Trimming took 10 bases from V and 0 from J; bases not matched to a gene: 16. The CDR3 spans 19 residues. As DNA, the CDR3 is TGTGCCACAAAGAGGACTAGCGGGGTCCCATCTAGCTCCTACAATGAGCAGTTCTTC. This gives the protein CATKRTSGVPSSSYNEQFF.

The genes are TRBV29-1 and TRBJ2-1; perhaps TRBD1 as D (5 bases). Germline V gives CDR1 SQVTM, CDR2 ANQGSEA. This CDR3 has 13 residues. Trimming took 8 bases from V and 0 from J, leaving 11 bases between them. CDR3 in amino acids: CSPRQSSYNEQFF. The DNA for the CDR3 is TGCAGCCCGCGACAGAGCTCCTACAATGAGCAGTTCTTC.

The CDR3, as DNA: TGTGCCTGGAGTTCAACGGGACAGTCCAGCGAGCAGTACTTC. Encoded protein: CAWSSTGQSSEQYF. V is TRBV30 and J is TRBJ2-7, with 7 bases aligning to TRBD1. The germline gives CDR1 GTSNPN, CDR2 SVGIG (reference sequence). The V and J ends lost 2 bases and 6 bases, in that order; junction bases with no gene match: 10. CDR3 length: 14 amino acids. The full variable domain, its missing parts supplied by reference TRBV30 and TRBJ2-7, is SQTIHQWPATLVQPVGSPLSLECTVEGTSNPNLYWYRQAAGRGLQLLFYSVGIGQISSEVPQNLSASRPQDRQFILSSKKLLLSDSGFYLCAWSSTGQSSEQYFGPGTRLTVT.

About this clone itself: One end of the junction fails to match germline, which may point to a read error. This chain connects TRBV7-7 to TRBJ2-2, with 14 bases lining up with TRBD2. The germline CDR1 and CDR2 sequences are SSHAT and FNYEAQ (reference sequence). This CDR3 region has 15 residues. CDR3 nucleotide sequence: TGTGCTAGCAGCTTGGGACTAGCGGGAGCCGGGGAGCTGTTTTTT. Protein product: CASSLGLAGAGELFF.

The V call is TRBV6-5, the J call TRBJ2-1, with D possibly matching TRBD2 (6 bases). The CDR3 covers 15 residues. V lost 7 bases and J lost 8, with 21 bases in between. Germline V lookup: CDR1 MNHEY, CDR2 SVGAGI. The CDR3 DNA reads as TGTGCCAGCACCCTAGCATTGGCGGGAAACGATGAGCAGTTCTTC. Amino acids: CASTLALAGNDEQFF.

This chain connects TRBV28 to TRBJ2-5, with D possibly being TRBD2 (6 bases). V gave up 8 bases and J gave up 0 bases, with 25 bases separating them. The CDR3 loop spans 18 amino acids. CDR1 is MDHEN and CDR2 is SYDVKM in the germline V gene. The CDR3 is CASRVGEAPLGHQETQYF. The DNA of the CDR3 is TGTGCCAGCCGGGTAGGGGAGGCCCCGCTCGGTCACCAAGAGACCCAGTACTTC. The entire variable domain, with the rest obtained from reference TRBV28 and TRBJ2-5, is as follows: DVKVTQSSRYLVKRTGEKVFLECVQDMDHENMFWYRQDPGLGLRLIYFSYDVKMKEKGDIPEGYSVSREKKERFSLILESASTNQTSMYLCASRVGEAPLGHQETQYFGPGTRLLVL.

The chain is built from TRBV3-1 (or the pseudogene TRBV3-2) and TRBJ1-1, with D tentatively TRBD1 (5 bases). CDR1 and CDR2 (germline): LGHDT, YNNKEL (reference sequence). The length of the CDR3 is 15 residues. V gave up 1 base and J gave up 4 bases, with 13 bases separating them. This CDR3 is CASSQASSGFTEAFF. As DNA, the CDR3 is TGTGCCAGCAGCCAAGCAAGTTCAGGGTTCACTGAAGCTTTCTTT.

V gene TRBV11-2 combines with J gene TRBJ2-7; 8 nucleotides agree with TRBD1. CDR3 size: 14 residues. Looked up from germline, CDR1 is SGHAT and CDR2 is FQNNGV. With 5 bases clipped from V and 2 bases from J, the junction kept 5 bases outside the gene matches. The CDR3 DNA reads TGTGCCAGCAGCCGGGGACAGGACCCCTACGAGCAGTACTTC. It yields the protein CASSRGQDPYEQYF. Full variable domain (remainder filled in from reference TRBV11-2 and TRBJ2-7): EAGVAQSPRYKIIEKRQSVAFWCNPISGHATLYWYQQILGQGPKLLIQFQNNGVVDDSQLPKDRFSAERLKGVDSTLKIQPAKLEDSAVYLCASSRGQDPYEQYFGPGTRLTVT.

Only a few counts were recorded for this clone. The sample holds other DNA sequences that translate to the same CDR3. The chain has TRBV30 and TRBJ1-5, with 10 bases matching TRBD1. Germline V lookup: CDR1 GTSNPN, CDR2 SVGIG (reference sequence). The junction had 0 bases not matched to a gene; V was cut back by 5 bases and J by 2 bases. This CDR3 region has 13 residues. The CDR3 sequence is CAWGTGGNQPQHF. The CDR3 DNA is TGTGCCTGGGGGACAGGGGGCAATCAGCCCCAGCATTTT.